Listed here is a single T cell receptor (beta chain). There is no known antigen for this receptor. No much larger clone is present one base from it, and per-base qualities are unavailable. This sample also contains other DNA sequences that code for the same CDR3. The CDR3 regions of human TCRbeta chains were subjected to immunosequencing. Under the source paper's analysis protocol: TCRs in the repertoires were compared against a reference library of SARS-CoV-2-specific TCRs that had been generated with the MIRA antigen-specificity platform. Breadth was defined as the fraction of unique TCRs that were SARS-CoV-2-associated. Depth was defined as the fraction of total T cells that were SARS-CoV-2-associated. Using the MIRA data, every spike-specific TCR was mapped to the spike region that the TCR reacted to and assigned to either a CD4 or a CD8 class. Log10-transformed breadth and depth values were compared by one-way ANOVA with Sidak's multiple comparisons tests. The immuneACCESS repertoire file appears here via TCRdb, limited to in-frame rearrangements. These files lack a portion of the clones; in checked studies, under half of the deficit traces to unresolved V genes, and the cause of the others is not known. The V and J calls and clone size come from that table; D and trimming were worked out from the DNA. The table for this sample lists fewer than 120,000 clones; over 90% of them were counted only once. The biggest ten clones account for 2.9% of the sample.

The germline V gene (reference sequence) specifies MNHEY as CDR1 and SMNVEV as CDR2. From V the trimming removes 6 bases and from J it removes 2 bases, while the gene matches leave 3 bases of the junction unaccounted for. The CDR3, from cysteine to phenylalanine, totals 14 residues. CDR3 DNA only is kept here, 42 bases in frame from base 1. These data belong to a study of T cell responses to AZD1222 COVID-19 vaccine (dated by TCRdb to the early 2020s). For context, the study as a whole: A total of 233 trial participants underwent TCR sequencing, of whom some 210 received two doses of AZD1222 and about 25 received two doses of the MenACWY control vaccine. Trial participants were enrolled by age into subgroups of 18-55, 56-69 and 70-plus years, and around 140, 26 and 57 TCR-sequenced participants, respectively, were included in these subgroups.

The paper as a whole reports these results and caveats: Reportedly, almost half of the unique spike-specific TCRs recognized epitopes lying outside the regions that are mutated in the B.1.351 and B.1.1.7 variants. Because no day 14 peak-response samples were available, the repertoires could be characterized only after the peak T cell response. Participants were mostly white British, with more females than males. The authors suggested clonal diversity may have been underestimated. In the small 56-69-year group, the increase in depth fell short of significance, most likely because of low power. The whole spike protein was spanned by vaccine-associated CD4 TCRs, and dominant responses were seen in regions 160-218 and 743-854. Conclusions about previously exposed vaccinees were limited because only a handful of AZD1222 recipients were SARS-CoV-2 seropositive at baseline. After two AZD1222 doses, spike-specific TCR breadth and depth were significantly higher than at day 0 and than in MenACWY recipients.

In light of the paper, this sample's time point label describes: about 28 days (+/-7) after the second vaccine dose. AZD1222 recipients with second doses at about 4 weeks or about 12 weeks were pooled, because spike-specific TCR depth and breadth did not differ between schedules. Vaccinee samples were obtained from the UK trials COV001 and COV002, which included a single-blind randomized controlled phase 2/3 trial of AZD1222 (ChAdOx1 nCoV-19) in healthy adults. Trial participant PBMC samples were collected at day 0 and day 28 after the second dose for TCRbeta chain sequencing. The sample here was peripheral blood, taken 28 days after the second AZD1222 dose. Here the chain combines TRBV27 and TRBJ1-5; 8 bases in between match TRBD1. The sequence derives from an adult who received the AZD1222 COVID-19 vaccine. The CDR3 protein is CASSPTGGNQPQHF. The nucleotide sequence reads as follows: TGTGCCAGCAGCCCGACAGGGGGCAATCAGCCCCAGCATTTT.